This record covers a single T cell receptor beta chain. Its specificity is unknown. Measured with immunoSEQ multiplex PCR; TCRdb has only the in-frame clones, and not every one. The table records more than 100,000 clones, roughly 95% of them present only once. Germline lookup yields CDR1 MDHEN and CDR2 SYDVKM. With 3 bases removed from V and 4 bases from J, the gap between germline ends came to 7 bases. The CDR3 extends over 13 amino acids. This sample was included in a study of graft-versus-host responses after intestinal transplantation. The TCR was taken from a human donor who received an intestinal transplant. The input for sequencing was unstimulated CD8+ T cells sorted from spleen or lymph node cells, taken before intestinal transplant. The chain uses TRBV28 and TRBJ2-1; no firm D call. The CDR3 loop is CASSFSKYNEQFF. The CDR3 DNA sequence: TGTGCCAGCAGTTTTTCTAAATACAATGAGCAGTTCTTC.